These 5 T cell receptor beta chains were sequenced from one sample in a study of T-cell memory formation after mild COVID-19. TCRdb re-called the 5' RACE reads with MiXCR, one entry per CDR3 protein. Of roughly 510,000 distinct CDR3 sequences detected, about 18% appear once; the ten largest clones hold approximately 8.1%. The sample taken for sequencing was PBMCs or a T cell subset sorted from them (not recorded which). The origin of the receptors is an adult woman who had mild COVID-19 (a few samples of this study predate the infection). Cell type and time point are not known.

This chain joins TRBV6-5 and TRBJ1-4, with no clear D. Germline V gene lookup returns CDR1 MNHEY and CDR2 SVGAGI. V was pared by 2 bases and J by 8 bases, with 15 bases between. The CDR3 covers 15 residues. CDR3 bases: TGTGCCAGCAGTTACGATTCGGACGAGTGGGAAAAACTGTTTTTT. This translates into CASSYDSDEWEKLFF.

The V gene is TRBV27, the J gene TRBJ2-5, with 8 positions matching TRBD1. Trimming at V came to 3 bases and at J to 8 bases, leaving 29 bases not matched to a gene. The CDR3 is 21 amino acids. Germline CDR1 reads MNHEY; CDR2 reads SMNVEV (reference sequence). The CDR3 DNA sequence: TGTGCCAGCAGTTTTCTAAGGTCCTTTGAGACAGGGGCCTCAGCCGTAGACACCCAGTACTTC. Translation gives CASSFLRSFETGASAVDTQYF.

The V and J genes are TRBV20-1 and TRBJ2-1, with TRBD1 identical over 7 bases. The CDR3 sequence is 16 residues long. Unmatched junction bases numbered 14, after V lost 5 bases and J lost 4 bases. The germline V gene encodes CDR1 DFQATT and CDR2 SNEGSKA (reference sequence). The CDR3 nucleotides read TGCAGTGCTCCGAAACGACAGGGAATGGGATACAATGAGCAGTTCTTC. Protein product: CSAPKRQGMGYNEQFF.

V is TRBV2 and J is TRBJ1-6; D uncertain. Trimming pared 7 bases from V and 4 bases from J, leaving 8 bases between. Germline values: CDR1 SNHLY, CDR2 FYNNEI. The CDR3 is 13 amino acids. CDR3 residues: CASKGLYNSPLHF. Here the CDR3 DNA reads TGTGCCAGCAAGGGCCTTTATAATTCACCCCTCCACTTT.

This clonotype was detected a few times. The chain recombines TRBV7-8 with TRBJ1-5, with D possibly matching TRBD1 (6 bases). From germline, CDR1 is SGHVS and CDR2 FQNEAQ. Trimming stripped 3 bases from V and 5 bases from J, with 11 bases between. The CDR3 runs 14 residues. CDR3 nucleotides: TGTGCCAGCAGCTTCGGACAGCCCCATCAGCCCCAGCATTTT. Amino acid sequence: CASSFGQPHQPQHF.